The next 8 T cell receptor beta chains were all read from a single sample in a study of T cell responses to AZD1222 COVID-19 vaccine. Clones were sequenced by immunoSEQ multiplex PCR, and TCRdb holds only the in-frame ones, with some missing. The table has about 90,000 clones, approximately 83% seen once. The specimen comprised peripheral blood, sampled on day 0 of AZD1222 vaccination. All receptors derive from an adult in good health.

The J gene is TRBJ1-5, the V gene TRBV19; D uncertain. The germline gives CDR1 LNHDA, CDR2 SQIVND (reference sequence). This CDR3 spans 15 amino acids. The V gene lost 1 base and the J gene lost 6 bases, with 13 bases spanning the gap. The CDR3 region has the DNA TGTGCCAGTAGTATAGGAAAGGGAGAGGTTCAGCCCCAGCATTTT. It encodes CASSIGKGEVQPQHF.

This CDR3 reads CASRQSTDTQYF. The CDR3 nucleotides are TGTGCCAGCAGGCAGTCCACAGATACGCAGTATTTT. The chain combines TRBV28 with TRBJ2-3; D remains unclear. The germline V and J ends were trimmed by 6 bases and 2 bases, with 6 bases remaining between them. This CDR3 has 12 residues. CDR1 MDHEN and CDR2 SYDVKM come from the germline V gene. Full variable domain (missing parts from reference TRBV28 and TRBJ2-3): DVKVTQSSRYLVKRTGEKVFLECVQDMDHENMFWYRQDPGLGLRLIYFSYDVKMKEKGDIPEGYSVSREKKERFSLILESASTNQTSMYLCASRQSTDTQYFGPGTRLTVL.

The chain combines TRBV6-6 with TRBJ1-6; no definite D call. This CDR3 is built from 13 residues. V lost 0 bases and J 6 bases, leaving 3 bases between the germline ends. The germline CDR1 and CDR2 sequences are MNHNY and SVGAGI (reference sequence). The CDR3 DNA sequence: TGTGCCAGCAGTTACTCGTTTAATTCACCCCTCCACTTT. It yields the protein CASSYSFNSPLHF.

V gene TRBV18 combines with J gene TRBJ1-1, with 8 bases matching TRBD1. With V trimmed by 3 bases and J by 2 bases, 8 bases remained unmatched. CDR3 size: 16 residues. Germline-derived CDR1 and CDR2 are KGHSH and LQKENI. As DNA, the CDR3 is TGTGCCAGCTCACCGGGCAGGGGGCAAGGAAACACTGAAGCTTTCTTT. This sequence encodes CASSPGRGQGNTEAFF.

This sequence joins TRBV7-3 and TRBJ2-4; D is undetermined. Between the trimmed V and J ends, which lost 5 bases and 0 bases, there was a span of 11 bases. CDR1 and CDR2 from the germline V gene are SGHTA and FQGTGA. The CDR3 extends over 15 amino acids. The CDR3 here is CASSPSGLAKNIQYF. The CDR3 coding sequence is TGTGCCAGCAGCCCATCCGGTCTAGCCAAAAACATTCAGTACTTC.

The chain carries TRBV3-1 (or the pseudogene TRBV3-2) and TRBJ1-3; D gene ambiguous. Germline loops: CDR1 LGHDT, CDR2 YNNKEL (reference sequence). CDR3 length: 13 amino acids. The germline V and J ends were trimmed by 3 bases and 5 bases, with 8 bases remaining between them. This CDR3 reads CASSHPDRNTIYF. CDR3 bases: TGTGCCAGCAGCCACCCAGACAGAAACACCATATATTTT.

The chain carries TRBV28 and TRBJ2-1, with D possibly being TRBD2 (5 bases). V lost 7 bases to trimming and J lost 4 bases, with 14 bases between them. The CDR3 runs to 14 residues. Germline CDR1 and CDR2: MDHEN and SYDVKM. In nucleotides, the CDR3 is TGTGCCAGCACGGGGATCGTTATTTACAATGAGCAGTTCTTC. Amino acids: CASTGIVIYNEQFF. Based on the CDR3 plus reference TRBV28 and TRBJ2-1, the full variable domain is DVKVTQSSRYLVKRTGEKVFLECVQDMDHENMFWYRQDPGLGLRLIYFSYDVKMKEKGDIPEGYSVSREKKERFSLILESASTNQTSMYLCASTGIVIYNEQFFGPGTRLTVL.

The chain carries TRBV4-1 and TRBJ1-2; D is uncertain. CDR1 and CDR2 from the germline V gene are MGHRA and YSYEKL. This CDR3 is 16 amino acids long. V lost 2 bases to trimming and J lost 6 bases, with 19 bases between them. The CDR3 sequence: CASSQLIVRGIHGYTF. Here the CDR3 DNA reads TGCGCCAGCAGCCAACTCATTGTACGAGGTATCCATGGCTACACCTTC.